The clone carrying this T cell receptor (beta chain) was detected many times. The data originate from a study of neurological immune-mediated disorders. Synthesis of cDNA was accomplished via 5'RACE employing 10-nucleotide random UMIs. TCRdb re-called the 5' RACE reads through MiXCR, storing one row per CDR3 protein. There are fewer than 85,000 distinct CDR3 sequences in the sample; around 3.9% occur only once, and approximately 1.2% lies in the top ten. Germline CDR1 is SGDLS and CDR2 is YYNGEE. Trimming shortened V by 4 bases and J by 1 base, and 11 bases separated the two germline ends. The CDR3 has 14 residues.

Material for sequencing was PBMCs. The clonotype originates from a man younger than 40 with multiple sclerosis. The gene calls are TRBV9 and TRBJ1-1; D uncertain. The DNA for the CDR3 is TGTGCCAGCAGCTCAAGTGAGTGGAACACTGAAGCTTTCTTT. It translates to CASSSSEWNTEAFF.